This T cell receptor beta chain was retrieved from a study of cytomegalovirus exposure and HLA in healthy donors. Looked up from germline, CDR1 is LNHDA and CDR2 is SQIVND (reference sequence). V lost 3 bases and J lost 0, with 8 bases in between. The CDR3 runs 14 residues. General study results and limits: Researchers catalogued approximately 170 TCR beta chains as cytomegalovirus-associated.

The primer mix had 60 Vbeta and 13 Jbeta primers. The assay was immunoSEQ multiplex PCR, and TCRdb's table has in-frame clones only and misses some. This specimen shows about 200,000 clones; the ten leading clones hold 0.7% to 0.8%. As to this clone: Its antigen is unidentified.

In nominal health when sampled, donors likely had unrecorded immune exposures nonetheless. Sequenced material: PBMCs. The chain joins TRBV19 to TRBJ1-1, with a weak D call TRBD1 (6 bases). The receptor's source is a boy aged 5-17 years in good health and CMV-seronegative. CDR3 residues: CASSMQGMNTEAFF. The CDR3 DNA follows: TGTGCCAGTAGTATGCAGGGGATGAACACTGAAGCTTTCTTT. Variable domain in full (rest from reference TRBV19 and TRBJ1-1): DGGITQSPKYLFRKEGQNVTLSCEQNLNHDAMYWYRQDPGQGLRLIYYSQIVNDFQKGDIAEGYSVSREKKESFPLTVTSAQKNPTAFYLCASSMQGMNTEAFFGQGTRLTVV.